The clone carrying this T cell receptor beta chain came up a few times. CD45RO/CCR7/CD25/CD127/CD95/CD27 sorting isolated CD4+ naive, central memory, regulatory and stem cell-like memory cells. This specimen comes from a study of beta chain features in type 1 diabetes. The CDR3 length is 14 residues. V was shortened by 1 base and J by 4 bases, with 10 bases between the two germline ends. The isolated RNA, all of it, was reverse transcribed, so expressed TCRB transcripts were what got sequenced. Naive, central memory and regulatory T cell samples came to a mean of approximately 4 million reads. Sequencing was performed with immunoSEQ multiplex PCR; in TCRdb, only in-frame clones are kept and a portion is missing. Of about 140,000 clones detected, 8% to 13% appear once; the ten largest clones hold about 1.3%.

Sequencing was done on a sample of naive CD4+ T cells from blood. The TCR was taken from a man younger than 35 in good health. V and J are TRBV23-1 and TRBJ1-2; weak D call: TRBD1 (5 bases). TRBV23-1 belongs to the ORF category, with a function that is uncertain. CDR3 in DNA: TGCGCCAGCAGTCAATGGGGAGGGGTCTATGGCTACACCTTC. It codes for CASSQWGGVYGYTF.